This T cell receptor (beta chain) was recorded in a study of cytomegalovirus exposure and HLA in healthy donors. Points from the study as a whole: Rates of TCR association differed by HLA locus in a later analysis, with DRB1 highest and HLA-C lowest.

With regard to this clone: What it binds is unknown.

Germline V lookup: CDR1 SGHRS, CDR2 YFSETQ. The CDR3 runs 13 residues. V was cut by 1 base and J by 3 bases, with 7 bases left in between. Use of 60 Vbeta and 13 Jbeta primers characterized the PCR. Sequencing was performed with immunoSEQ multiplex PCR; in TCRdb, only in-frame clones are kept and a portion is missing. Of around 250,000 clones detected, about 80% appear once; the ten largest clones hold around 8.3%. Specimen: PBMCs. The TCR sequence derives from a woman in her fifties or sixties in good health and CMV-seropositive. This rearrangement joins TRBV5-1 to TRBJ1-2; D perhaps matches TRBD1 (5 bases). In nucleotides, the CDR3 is TGCGCCAGCAGCTTGCAACAGGACTATGGCTACACCTTC. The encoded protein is CASSLQQDYGYTF.